These 13 T cell receptor beta chains were all obtained from the same sample, sequenced in a study of blood T cell repertoires in COVID-19. The assay was immunoSEQ multiplex PCR, and TCRdb's table has in-frame clones only and misses some. The sample consists of a few hundred thousand clones, 80% to 90% of them appearing once. The sequencing sample was made of peripheral blood. The receptors were gathered from a woman in her forties or fifties with COVID-19, enrolled during active disease.

In nucleotides, the CDR3 is TGTGCCAGCAAGGGCGGGATGTCCTACGAGCAGTACTTC. Protein: CASKGGMSYEQYF. This sequence joins TRBV5-4 and TRBJ2-7; possible D gene TRBD2, 6 bases. The CDR3 has 13 residues. The V end lost 6 bases, the J end lost 1 base, and 11 bases lay between the germline ends. Germline V lookup: CDR1 SGHNT, CDR2 YYREEE (reference sequence).

This chain uses TRBV6-5 with TRBJ1-5; D not resolved. This CDR3 has 13 residues. With 7 bases removed from V and 4 bases from J, the gap between germline ends came to 11 bases. The V gene's germline CDR1 is MNHEY and CDR2 SVGAGI. CDR3 coding DNA: TGTGCCAGCACGCGAGCTGATAATCAGCCCCAGCATTTT. Translation: CASTRADNQPQHF.

The gene calls are TRBV27 and TRBJ1-2; 9 nucleotides agree with TRBD1. The V and J ends lost 6 bases and 2 bases, in that order; junction bases with no gene match: 10. From germline, CDR1 is MNHEY and CDR2 SMNVEV (reference sequence). The length of the CDR3 is 16 residues. Here the CDR3 reads CASSRDRAGGNYGYTF. The CDR3 DNA reads as TGTGCCAGCAGCCGGGACAGGGCGGGTGGGAACTATGGCTACACCTTC.

This clone has just one count. The chain has TRBV5-6 and TRBJ1-1; D call uncertain. The CDR3 sequence is 13 residues long. V dropped 2 bases and J dropped 6 bases, with 11 bases sitting between them. CDR1 and CDR2 from the germline V gene are SGHDT and YYEEEE. The CDR3 loop reads CASSFQSGAEAFF. The DNA for the CDR3 is TGTGCCAGCAGCTTTCAAAGCGGTGCTGAAGCTTTCTTT.

The chain uses TRBV30 and TRBJ2-1; 11 bases fit TRBD2. Germline CDR1 reads GTSNPN; CDR2 reads SVGIG (reference sequence). J was trimmed by 9 bases and V by 5 bases; bases with no gene match: 12. The CDR3 runs to 15 residues. The CDR3 sequence: CAWGIKTSGRSEQFF. The DNA of the CDR3 is TGTGCCTGGGGGATAAAAACTAGCGGGAGAAGTGAGCAGTTCTTC.

Comments on this clone: Different DNA sequences within this sample yield the same CDR3. This rearrangement joins TRBV27 to TRBJ2-1, with TRBD2 matching 11 bases. The CDR3 contains 16 residues. The germline V gene has CDR1 MNHEY and CDR2 SMNVEV (reference sequence). V lost 5 bases and J lost 3; bases outside the gene matches: 6. The CDR3 loop is CASSLTGTSGYNEQFF. The CDR3 nucleotides read TGTGCCAGCAGTCTAACCGGGACTAGCGGCTACAATGAGCAGTTCTTC.

The chain links TRBV7-2 to TRBJ1-1; D remains ambiguous. CDR3 length equals 14 residues. V lost 7 bases to trimming and J lost 6 bases, with 18 bases between them. CDR1 is SGHTA, CDR2 FQGNSA, per germline. The CDR3 DNA reads TGTGCCAGCAACCTGGCGGGGTTGAGGTCTGAAGCTTTCTTT. It is translated as CASNLAGLRSEAFF. Supplemented by reference TRBV7-2 and TRBJ1-1, the full variable domain reads GAGVSQSPSNKVTEKGKDVELRCDPISGHTALYWYRQSLGQGLEFLIYFQGNSAPDKSGLPSDRFSAERTGGSVSTLTIQRTQQEDSAVYLCASNLAGLRSEAFFGQGTRLTVV.

This clone was detected once. The chain combines TRBV30 with TRBJ2-7; 10 nucleotides agree with TRBD2. This CDR3 has 14 amino acids. J gave up 4 bases and V 5 bases, and 8 bases lay outside the gene matches. Germline-derived CDR1 and CDR2 are GTSNPN and SVGIG (reference sequence). This CDR3 reads CAWSSSGSLYEQYF. CDR3 in DNA: TGTGCCTGGTCCTCTAGCGGGAGTTTGTACGAGCAGTACTTC.

This clone was picked up a small number of times. The V and J genes are TRBV13 and TRBJ2-2; the D is unclear. The CDR3 is 16 amino acids. The germline CDR1 and CDR2 sequences are PRHDT and FYEKMQ (reference sequence). Trimming shortened V by 7 bases and J by 5 bases, and 20 bases separated the two germline ends. The CDR3 DNA reads TGTGCCAGCACCGTCTACTCCCACGGGTGGACCGGGGAGCTGTTTTTT. Its translation: CASTVYSHGWTGELFF.

The DNA for the CDR3 is TGCGCCAGCGCCGGAATATCTAGTAACACCGGGGAGCTGTTTTTT. Translation: CASAGISSNTGELFF. The chain uses TRBV5-1 and TRBJ2-2, with D uncertain. The CDR3 has 15 residues. V was cut by 7 bases and J by 2 bases, with 15 bases left in between. Germline CDR1 and CDR2: SGHRS and YFSETQ.

The V gene is TRBV19, the J gene TRBJ2-1; 14 bases are shared with TRBD2. Germline assignment: CDR1 LNHDA and CDR2 SQIVND (reference sequence). The CDR3 is made up of 19 amino acids. V gave up 3 bases and J gave up 7 bases; unmatched junction bases: 14. In nucleotides, the CDR3 is TGTGCCAGTAGTATGGGCGGGACTAGCGGGAGAAGACATAGGAATGAGCAGTTCTTC. Amino acid sequence: CASSMGGTSGRRHRNEQFF.

This chain connects TRBV5-1 to TRBJ2-2; 7 nucleotides agree with TRBD1. With V trimmed by 0 bases and J by 4 bases, 6 bases remained unmatched. This CDR3 region has 16 residues. Germline lookup yields CDR1 SGHRS and CDR2 YFSETQ. This chain's CDR3 is CASSLAQGGPTGELFF. The CDR3 region has the DNA TGCGCCAGCAGCTTGGCACAAGGGGGCCCCACCGGGGAGCTGTTTTTT.

This chain links TRBV9 with TRBJ2-2, with 10 bases that match TRBD2. With V trimmed by 2 bases and J by 0 bases, 10 bases remained unmatched. The CDR3 covers 19 residues. Germline lookup yields CDR1 SGDLS and CDR2 YYNGEE. The CDR3 sequence is CASSVRTSGSSANTGELFF. Here the CDR3 DNA reads TGTGCCAGCAGCGTCCGGACTAGCGGAAGTTCCGCGAACACCGGGGAGCTGTTTTTT.